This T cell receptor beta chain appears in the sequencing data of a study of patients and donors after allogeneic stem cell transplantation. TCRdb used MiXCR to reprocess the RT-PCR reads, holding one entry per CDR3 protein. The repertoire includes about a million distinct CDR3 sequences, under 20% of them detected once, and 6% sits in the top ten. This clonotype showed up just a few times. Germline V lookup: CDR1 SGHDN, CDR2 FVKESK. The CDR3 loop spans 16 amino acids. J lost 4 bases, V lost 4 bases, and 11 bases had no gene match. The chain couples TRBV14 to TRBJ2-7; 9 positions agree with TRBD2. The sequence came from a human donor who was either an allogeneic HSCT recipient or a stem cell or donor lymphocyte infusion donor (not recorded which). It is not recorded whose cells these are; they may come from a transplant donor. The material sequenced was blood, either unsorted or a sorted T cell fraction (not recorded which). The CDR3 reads CASSRSGTSSGYEQYF. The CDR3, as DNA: TGTGCCAGCAGCCGGTCCGGGACTAGCTCCGGATACGAGCAGTACTTC.